The 29 T cell receptor beta chains in this list originate from one sample, sequenced in a study of blood T cell repertoires in COVID-19. Sequenced by immunoSEQ multiplex PCR; TCRdb stores in-frame clones only, minus some. The sample carries 100,000 to 120,000 clones, about four fifths recorded once. Sequencing input: peripheral blood. These receptors all stem from a woman of 80 years or more with acute or convalescent COVID-19.

V is TRBV11-3 and J is TRBJ2-7, with D maybe TRBD1 (6 bases). Per germline, CDR1 SGHNT and CDR2 YENEEA. The CDR3 is 14 residues long. Trimming stripped 2 bases from V and 7 bases from J, with 15 bases between. This CDR3 is CASSLLRGSGEQYV. The DNA of the CDR3 is TGTGCCAGCAGCTTATTAAGGGGGAGTGGGGAGCAGTACGTC.

The chain carries TRBV2 and TRBJ1-6, with D possibly being TRBD1 (5 bases). The CDR3 spans 15 residues. Trimming removed 6 bases from V and 7 bases from J, with 16 bases in between. From germline, CDR1 is SNHLY and CDR2 FYNNEI. Here the CDR3 reads CASRGGDPANSPLHF. Written as DNA, the CDR3 is TGTGCCAGCAGGGGGGGGGACCCCGCGAATTCACCCCTCCACTTT.

The chain has TRBV7-9 and TRBJ2-2; TRBD1 aligns across 10 bases. The CDR3 has 12 amino acids. V was pared by 1 base and J by 14 bases, with 1 base of the junction left unmatched. Germline assignment: CDR1 SEHNR and CDR2 FQNEAQ (reference sequence). DNA for the CDR3: TGTGCCAGCAGCTTAGGACAGGGGGCCCTGTTTTTT. Translated: CASSLGQGALFF.

CDR3 in amino acids: CSAGGDFGYTF. In DNA, the CDR3 is TGCAGCGCTGGCGGGGACTTTGGCTACACCTTC. The V gene is TRBV29-1, the J gene TRBJ1-2, with a weak D call TRBD1 (5 bases). The germline V gene encodes CDR1 SQVTM and CDR2 ANQGSEA. V was shortened by 7 bases and J by 7 bases, with 13 bases between the two germline ends. The CDR3 covers 11 residues.

As DNA, the CDR3 is TGCGCCAGCAGCTTCGGGACATCGAGCTCCTACAATGAGCAGTTCTTC. Translated, it gives CASSFGTSSSYNEQFF. This chain uses TRBV5-1 with TRBJ2-1; a possible D gene is TRBD1 (6 bases). V was cut by 2 bases and J by 0 bases, with 12 bases left in between. The CDR3 has 16 residues. Germline V gene lookup returns CDR1 SGHRS and CDR2 YFSETQ.

CDR3 sequence (DNA): TGTGCCAGCAGCCTATTGGCAGGGGGCAGATTTGAGACCCAGTACTTC. Translating it yields CASSLLAGGRFETQYF. J is TRBJ2-5 and V is TRBV7-8, with 8 bases that match TRBD1. Germline assignment: CDR1 SGHVS and CDR2 FQNEAQ. This CDR3 contains 16 residues. V dropped 5 bases and J dropped 5; count of bases not matched to a gene: 13.

This rearrangement joins TRBV6-5 to TRBJ2-5, with D unclear. Between the trimmed V and J ends, which lost 4 bases and 5 bases, there was a span of 5 bases. Germline CDR1 reads MNHEY; CDR2 reads SVGAGI. The CDR3 is made up of 11 amino acids. CDR3 sequence reads: CASSWRETQYF. The CDR3 DNA reads TGTGCCAGCAGTTGGCGGGAGACCCAGTACTTC.

This chain uses TRBV28 with TRBJ2-5; the match to TRBD2 covers 10 bases. There are 15 residues in the CDR3. Looked up from germline, CDR1 is MDHEN and CDR2 is SYDVKM. V lost 4 bases to trimming and J lost 5 bases; unmatched junction nucleotides: 7. The CDR3 bases are TGTGCCAGCAGTTCACCACTAGCGGGATGGGAGACCCAGTACTTC. It yields the protein CASSSPLAGWETQYF.

This chain links TRBV7-6 with TRBJ1-5; tentatively, D is TRBD1 (5 bases). CDR3 length: 15 residues. Trimming removed 5 bases at V and 2 bases at J, with 13 bases between. Germline-derived CDR1 and CDR2 are SGHVS and FNYEAQ. CDR3: CASSLQGGGNQPQHF. DNA for the CDR3: TGTGCCAGCAGCCTGCAGGGCGGCGGCAATCAGCCCCAGCATTTT.

The gene calls are TRBV7-9 and TRBJ1-4; D not certain. Germline CDR1 and CDR2: SEHNR and FQNEAQ (reference sequence). The CDR3 is 15 amino acids. Deletions cut 6 bases from V and 4 bases from J, with 15 bases between. In nucleotides, the CDR3 is TGTGCCAGCAGTGTACTTTCGGCGGGTAATGAAAAACTGTTTTTT. Amino acid sequence: CASSVLSAGNEKLFF.

The V call is TRBV5-1, the J call TRBJ1-4; 8 nucleotides match TRBD1. CDR3 length equals 13 residues. The V gene end was trimmed by 9 bases and the J gene end by 6 bases; junction bases not matched to a gene: 7. Germline V gives CDR1 SGHRS, CDR2 YFSETQ. CDR3 in amino acids: CATRQGFDEKLFF. The CDR3, as DNA: TGCGCCACCAGACAGGGGTTTGATGAAAAACTGTTTTTT.

This clone has more than one count but fewer than ten. This sequence joins TRBV11-2 and TRBJ2-4, with TRBD2 as a possible D gene (5 bases). Germline CDR1 SGHAT, CDR2 FQNNGV. The CDR3 is 16 residues long. V lost 5 bases to trimming and J lost 1 base, with 15 bases between them. CDR3 sequence: CASSLPGYPAKNIQYF. The CDR3 region has the DNA TGTGCCAGCAGCCTACCGGGGTACCCGGCCAAAAACATTCAGTACTTC.

This CDR3 reads CATSDFVAGGPDTQYF. The CDR3 coding sequence is TGTGCCACCAGTGATTTTGTGGCGGGAGGGCCAGATACGCAGTATTTT. V gene TRBV24-1 combines with J gene TRBJ2-3; 9 bases are shared with TRBD2. CDR1 is KGHDR and CDR2 is SFDVKD in the germline V gene. The CDR3 has 16 residues. V trimming: 1 base; J trimming: 4 bases; junction bases outside the gene matches: 5.

The chain links TRBV6-2 or TRBV6-3 to TRBJ2-1; TRBD2 matches at 11 bases. Trimming removed 5 bases from V and 7 bases from J; junction bases left unmatched: 19. The V gene's germline CDR1 is MNHEY and CDR2 SVGEGT. This CDR3 is built from 19 residues. The CDR3 protein is CASSVRMGLTSGSGNEQFF. In nucleotides, the CDR3 is TGTGCCAGCAGTGTCCGGATGGGCCTTACTAGCGGGAGCGGAAATGAGCAGTTCTTC.

The chain has TRBV2 and TRBJ2-3; maybe TRBD2 (5 bases). V lost 1 base, J lost 2 bases, and 13 bases lay in between. Germline assignment: CDR1 SNHLY and CDR2 FYNNEI. The CDR3 is made up of 16 amino acids. The CDR3 DNA is TGTGCCAGCAGTGAAGGGGCTAGCAGTCACACAGATACGCAGTATTTT. This codes for CASSEGASSHTDTQYF.

V is TRBV11-2 and J is TRBJ2-1; 8 positions match TRBD2. The CDR3 sequence is 18 residues long. Germline CDR1 SGHAT, CDR2 FQNNGV. V lost 5 bases and J lost 4; bases outside the gene matches: 16. The CDR3: CASSTPWGTRRTYNEQFF. The CDR3 DNA reads TGTGCCAGCAGCACCCCTTGGGGGACTAGAAGAACTTACAATGAGCAGTTCTTC.

This chain uses TRBV5-6 with TRBJ2-5, with TRBD1 identical over 7 bases. Per the germline V gene, CDR1 is SGHDT and CDR2 is YYEEEE. CDR3 length: 13 residues. Trimming at V came to 0 bases and at J to 10 bases, leaving 6 bases not matched to a gene. CDR3 sequence (DNA): TGTGCCAGCAGCTTGGGACAGGGTCTGGGCCAGTACTTC. Its translation is CASSLGQGLGQYF.

There are a few counts of this clone. The CDR3 DNA is TGTGCCAGCACCCAGGACAGGGACTACGAGCAGTACTTC. The encoded protein is CASTQDRDYEQYF. V is TRBV7-9 and J is TRBJ2-7, with TRBD1 identical over 8 bases. The CDR3 loop spans 13 amino acids. V lost 7 bases and J lost 3; bases outside the gene matches: 5. From germline, CDR1 is SEHNR and CDR2 FQNEAQ (reference sequence).

This chain joins TRBV24-1 and TRBJ2-7, with D possibly TRBD1 on 5 matching bases. Germline V lookup: CDR1 KGHDR, CDR2 SFDVKD. The CDR3 is made up of 13 amino acids. Between the trimmed V and J ends, which lost 9 bases and 3 bases, there was a span of 14 bases. The chain's CDR3 is CATARQGSYEQYF. The CDR3 DNA is TGTGCCACCGCCCGCCAGGGCAGCTACGAGCAGTACTTC.

The chain couples TRBV7-2 to TRBJ2-7; 7 bases align to TRBD1. CDR1 and CDR2 from the germline V gene are SGHTA and FQGNSA. The ends lost 2 bases at V and 3 bases at J; junction bases unmatched: 7. This CDR3 has 15 residues. CDR3 amino acids: CASSLTGDRSYEQYF. The DNA of the CDR3 is TGTGCCAGCAGCTTAACCGGGGACAGAAGCTACGAGCAGTACTTC.

The V gene is TRBV7-2, the J gene TRBJ2-2; 8 positions match TRBD2. V trimming: 6 bases; J trimming: 0 bases; junction bases outside the gene matches: 9. The CDR3 runs to 17 residues. Per germline, CDR1 SGHTA and CDR2 FQGNSA. The CDR3 bases are TGTGCCAGCAGACAAACAGGAGCGGGGGCGAACACCGGGGAGCTGTTTTTT. This codes for CASRQTGAGANTGELFF.

The chain joins TRBV2 to TRBJ2-3, with D possibly TRBD2 on 6 matching bases. Deletions cut 8 bases from V and 6 bases from J, with 18 bases between. CDR3 length: 14 residues. CDR1 is SNHLY, CDR2 FYNNEI, per germline. Here the CDR3 reads CASAGGSAGDTQYF. In nucleotides, the CDR3 is TGTGCCAGCGCTGGGGGGTCGGCGGGGGATACGCAGTATTTT.

The rearrangement joins TRBV19 to TRBJ2-1, with 7 nucleotides matching TRBD2. The germline CDR1 and CDR2 sequences are LNHDA and SQIVND (reference sequence). The CDR3 consists of 16 residues. Losses at the gene ends were 7 bases for V and 4 bases for J; bases not matched to a gene: 13. The CDR3, as DNA: TGTGCCAGTAATTCCCAACTAGCGCCGCCTTACAATGAGCAGTTCTTC. Protein sequence: CASNSQLAPPYNEQFF.

This clone has more than one count but fewer than ten. J is TRBJ1-4 and V is TRBV5-1; 7 nucleotides agree with TRBD1. CDR3 size: 15 residues. The trim removed 2 bases at V and 8 bases at J, leaving 9 bases unmatched. The V gene's germline CDR1 is SGHRS and CDR2 YFSETQ. The CDR3 spells CASSLSDRTGEKLFF. CDR3 in DNA: TGCGCCAGCAGCTTATCGGACAGGACGGGGGAAAAACTGTTTTTT.

This chain connects TRBV10-2 to TRBJ1-6; 7 nucleotides line up with TRBD1. Looked up from germline, CDR1 is WSHSY and CDR2 is SAAADI. V gave up 6 bases and J gave up 7 bases; unmatched junction bases: 3. The CDR3 consists of 13 residues. CDR3 sequence: CASRQGDNSPLHF. The CDR3 DNA sequence: TGCGCCAGCAGGCAGGGGGACAATTCACCCCTCCACTTT.

V and J are TRBV13 and TRBJ2-6; D remains ambiguous. Between the trimmed V and J ends, which lost 2 bases and 2 bases, there was a span of 7 bases. The germline V gene has CDR1 PRHDT and CDR2 FYEKMQ (reference sequence). The CDR3 runs to 15 residues. The CDR3 DNA follows: TGTGCCAGCAGCTTAAAACTTCCTGGGGCCAACGTCCTGACTTTC. Protein: CASSLKLPGANVLTF.

CDR3 sequence reads: CASTDSGGTDTQYF. CDR3 DNA sequence: TGTGCCAGTACGGACTCAGGGGGCACAGATACGCAGTATTTT. The rearrangement uses TRBV19 and TRBJ2-3; TRBD1 might be the D (6 bases). The V end lost 7 bases, the J end lost 1 base, and 12 bases lay between the germline ends. The germline gives CDR1 LNHDA, CDR2 SQIVND (reference sequence). CDR3 length: 14 amino acids.

The count of this clone is one. The rearrangement uses TRBV13 and TRBJ2-1; perhaps TRBD1 as D (7 bases). CDR3 size: 15 residues. Trimming took off 5 bases at V and 5 bases at J, with 16 bases between the two ends. Germline CDR1 is PRHDT and CDR2 is FYEKMQ (reference sequence). CDR3 sequence reads: CASSQYRGGDNEQFF. DNA for the CDR3: TGTGCCAGCAGCCAATACAGGGGAGGCGACAATGAGCAGTTCTTC.

The rearrangement links TRBV7-5 to TRBJ2-1; the table's D call TRBD2 went unverified against the DNA. TRBV7-5 is recorded as a pseudogene. This CDR3 has 15 amino acids. CDR3 sequence (DNA): TGTGTCAGAAGCCTGACTTCCAGCTCCTACAATGAGCAGTTCTTC. It is translated as CVRSLTSSSYNEQFF.